This T cell receptor (beta chain) emerged from a study of shared clonotypes between healthy human individuals. Study in general: Aged between 18 and 49, the donors were a couple of women and three men. Study-level points and caveats: Non-shared clonotypes had lower generation probabilities than clonotypes shared by all four sorted-subset donors. Naive subsets generally exceeded memory subsets in estimated richness.

In the case of this clone: What it recognizes is unknown.

The DNA input per sorted-subset replicate PCR was around 200 ng, corresponding to some 30,000 T cell genomes. Sequenced by immunoSEQ multiplex PCR; TCRdb stores in-frame clones only, minus some. The top ten clones hold 30% to 40% of a sample with about 690,000 clones, roughly 87% of them seen once. This CDR3 contains 13 residues. Trimming took off 2 bases at V and 0 bases at J, with 5 bases between the two ends. Germline CDR1 reads WSHSY; CDR2 reads SAAADI. Sequenced material: memory CD8+ T cells from PBMCs. The subset here: CD45RO+ cells pooled with CCR7-negative TemRA cells. The TCR originated in a man younger than 35 in good health. Some clones in this sample may be carry-over from other donors' samples. The chain uses TRBV10-2 and TRBJ2-7; D unresolved. The CDR3 is CASSEGRSYEQYF. CDR3 bases: TGCGCCAGCAGTGAGGGCCGCTCCTACGAGCAGTACTTC.